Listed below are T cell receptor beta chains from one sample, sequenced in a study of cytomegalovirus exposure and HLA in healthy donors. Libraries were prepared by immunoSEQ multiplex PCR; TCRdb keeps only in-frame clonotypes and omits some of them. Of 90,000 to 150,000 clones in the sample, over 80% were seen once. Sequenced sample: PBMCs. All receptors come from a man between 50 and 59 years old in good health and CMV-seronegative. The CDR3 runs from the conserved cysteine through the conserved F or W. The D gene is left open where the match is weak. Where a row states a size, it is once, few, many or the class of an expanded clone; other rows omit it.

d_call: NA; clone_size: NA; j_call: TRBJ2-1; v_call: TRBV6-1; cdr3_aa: CASSRGAFEQFF; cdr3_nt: TGTGCCAGCAGCCGGGGGGCCTTTGAGCAGTTCTTC
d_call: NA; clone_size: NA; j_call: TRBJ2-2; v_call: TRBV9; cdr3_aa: CASSGLGELFF; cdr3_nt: TGTGCCAGCAGCGGCCTGGGCGAGCTGTTTTTT
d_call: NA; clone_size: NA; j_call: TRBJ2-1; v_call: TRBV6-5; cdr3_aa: CASSYAGIARGEQFF; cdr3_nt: TGTGCCAGCAGTTACGCGGGAATAGCGCGAGGTGAGCAGTTCTTC
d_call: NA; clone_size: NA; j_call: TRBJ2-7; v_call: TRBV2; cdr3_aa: CAGRTDTYEQYF; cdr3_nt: TGTGCCGGCAGGACAGATACCTACGAGCAGTACTTC
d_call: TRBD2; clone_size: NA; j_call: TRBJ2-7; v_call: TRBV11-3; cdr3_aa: CASSSRTSGAYEQYF; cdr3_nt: TGTGCCAGCAGCTCCAGGACTAGCGGAGCCTACGAGCAGTACTTC
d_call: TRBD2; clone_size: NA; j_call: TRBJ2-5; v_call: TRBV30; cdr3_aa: CAWSRGTSGGQETQYF; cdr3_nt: TGTGCCTGGAGTAGAGGGACTAGCGGGGGTCAAGAGACCCAGTACTTC
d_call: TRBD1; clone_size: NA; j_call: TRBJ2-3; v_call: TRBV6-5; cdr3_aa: CASSYSKNRGADTQYF; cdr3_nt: TGTGCCAGCAGTTACTCTAAAAACAGGGGTGCAGATACGCAGTATTTT
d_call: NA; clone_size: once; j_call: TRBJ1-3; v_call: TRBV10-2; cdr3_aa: CASSESRTSYRNTIYF; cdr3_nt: TGCGCCAGCAGTGAGTCGCGGACATCATACCGAAACACCATATATTTT
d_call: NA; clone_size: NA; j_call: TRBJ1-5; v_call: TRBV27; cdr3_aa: CASSSTGYQPQHF; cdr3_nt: TGTGCCAGCAGTTCGACAGGTTATCAGCCCCAGCATTTT
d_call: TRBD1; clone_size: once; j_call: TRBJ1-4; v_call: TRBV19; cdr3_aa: CASSIDRDRNEKLFF; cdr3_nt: TGTGCCAGTAGTATAGACCGGGACAGGAATGAAAAACTGTTTTTT